The 10 T cell receptor beta chains listed next were all sequenced from one sample in a study of cytomegalovirus exposure and HLA in healthy donors. The study ran its PCR with 60 Vbeta and 13 Jbeta primers. The table came from immunoSEQ multiplex PCR; TCRdb's copy has only in-frame clones and leaves some out. The top ten hold about 3.6% of the sample, which has roughly 110,000 clones, approximately 79% seen once. The sequencing input was PBMCs. Receptors were obtained from a man in his fifties or sixties in good health and CMV-seronegative.

This chain uses TRBV16 with TRBJ1-2; no clear D. Trimming left V 4 bases short and J 8 bases short, with 20 bases between. The germline V gene has CDR1 KGHSY and CDR2 FQNENV. This CDR3 region has 15 residues. CDR3 DNA: TGTGCCAGCAGCCCCATGGAGGCGAGTTCAAAAGGCTACACCTTC. Translating gives CASSPMEASSKGYTF.

The chain links TRBV18 to TRBJ2-1; 7 nucleotides agree with TRBD2. The CDR3 has 15 amino acids. Trimming removed 2 bases from V and 0 bases from J; junction bases left unmatched: 1. Germline V CDR1 and CDR2: KGHSH, LQKENI. CDR3 in amino acids: CASSPGEGSYNEQFF. Written as DNA, the CDR3 is TGTGCCAGCTCACCAGGGGAGGGCTCCTACAATGAGCAGTTCTTC.

The V gene is TRBV7-9, the J gene TRBJ1-5, with 7 positions matching TRBD1. Trimming took 0 bases from V and 7 from J; bases not matched to a gene: 6. The CDR3 is 15 amino acids. Germline V lookup: CDR1 SEHNR, CDR2 FQNEAQ (reference sequence). This CDR3 is CASSLAGAGGQPQHF. Written as DNA, the CDR3 is TGTGCCAGCAGCTTAGCGGGGGCAGGGGGACAGCCCCAGCATTTT.

This chain links TRBV10-3 with TRBJ2-1; D unresolved. This CDR3 region has 14 residues. CDR1 and CDR2 from the germline V gene are ENHRY and SYGVKD. V was cut by 5 bases and J by 1 base, with 9 bases left in between. The CDR3 DNA is TGTGCCATCAGTCCGACTGAGTCCTACAATGAGCAGTTCTTC. Translated: CAISPTESYNEQFF.

DNA for the CDR3: TGTGCCAGCAGTGAAGAACGGCGGGGGGGCCGCACCGGGGAGCTGTTTTTT. Encoded protein: CASSEERRGGRTGELFF. The chain is built from TRBV2 and TRBJ2-2; 9 nucleotides agree with TRBD2. The CDR3 loop spans 17 amino acids. With V trimmed by 1 base and J by 4 bases, 7 bases remained unmatched. Per the germline V gene, CDR1 is SNHLY and CDR2 is FYNNEI.

V is TRBV5-6 and J is TRBJ2-7; 11 bases are shared with TRBD2. CDR3 length: 15 residues. Germline V gene sequence: CDR1 SGHDT, CDR2 YYEEEE. Unmatched junction bases numbered 6, after V lost 5 bases and J lost 2 bases. CDR3 DNA sequence: TGTGCCAGCAGTGACGTAGCGGGGGGGCCCTACGAGCAGTACTTC. Encoded protein: CASSDVAGGPYEQYF.

The chain recombines TRBV10-3 with TRBJ1-6; TRBD1 matches at 9 bases. CDR3 length: 17 residues. Germline trimming cut 8 bases from V and 0 bases from J; bases unmatched to any gene: 8. In germline, CDR1 is ENHRY, CDR2 SYGVKD. The CDR3 loop is CAISPGQGSSYNSPLHF. For the CDR3, the DNA is TGTGCCATCTCTCCGGGACAGGGAAGCTCCTATAATTCACCCCTCCACTTT.

The chain couples TRBV19 to TRBJ1-1; 7 bases map to TRBD1. Per the germline V gene, CDR1 is LNHDA and CDR2 is SQIVND (reference sequence). The CDR3 runs to 15 residues. The J segment lost 0 bases and the V segment lost 5 bases, leaving 6 bases of the junction unmatched. CDR3 sequence: CASSPSTGVNTEAFF. For the CDR3, the DNA is TGTGCCAGTAGTCCGTCCACAGGGGTGAACACTGAAGCTTTCTTT.

V gene TRBV5-1 combines with J gene TRBJ1-1; D is possibly TRBD1 (5 bases). Looked up from germline, CDR1 is SGHRS and CDR2 is YFSETQ. V lost 1 base to trimming and J lost 8 bases, with 12 bases between them. This CDR3 comprises 13 residues. CDR3 nucleotide sequence: TGCGCCAGCAGCTTGAATCAGGGATCAGAAGCTTTCTTT. Its translation: CASSLNQGSEAFF. Together with reference TRBV5-1 and TRBJ1-1, the CDR3 gives the full variable domain: KAGVTQTPRYLIKTRGQQVTLSCSPISGHRSVSWYQQTPGQGLQFLFEYFSETQRNKGNFPGRFSGRQFSNSRSEMNVSTLELGDSALYLCASSLNQGSEAFFGQGTRLTVV.

The chain couples TRBV6-5 to TRBJ1-1, with a possible D match to TRBD1 (5 bases). The V and J ends lost 7 bases and 2 bases respectively, with 11 bases between them. CDR1 and CDR2 (germline): MNHEY, SVGAGI. The CDR3 runs to 13 residues. The CDR3 DNA reads as TGTGCCAGCATGGGAGGGGCAAACACTGAAGCTTTCTTT. Amino acid sequence: CASMGGANTEAFF.